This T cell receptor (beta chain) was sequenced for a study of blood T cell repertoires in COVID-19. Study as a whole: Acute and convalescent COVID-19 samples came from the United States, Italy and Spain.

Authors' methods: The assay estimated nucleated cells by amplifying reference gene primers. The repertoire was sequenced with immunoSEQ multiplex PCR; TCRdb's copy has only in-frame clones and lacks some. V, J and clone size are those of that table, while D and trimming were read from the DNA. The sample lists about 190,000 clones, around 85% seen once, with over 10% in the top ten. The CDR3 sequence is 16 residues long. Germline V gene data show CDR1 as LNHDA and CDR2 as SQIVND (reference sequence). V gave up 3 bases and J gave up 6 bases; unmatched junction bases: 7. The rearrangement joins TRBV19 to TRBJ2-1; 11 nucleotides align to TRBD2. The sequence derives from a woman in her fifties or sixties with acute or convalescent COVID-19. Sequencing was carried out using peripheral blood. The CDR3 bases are TGTGCCAGTAGTATCGTAACGGGACTAGCGGCCAATGAGCAGTTCTTC. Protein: CASSIVTGLAANEQFF.